The clone carrying this T cell receptor beta chain was counted only a few times. Its target is unknown. The sample comes from a study of CD8 T cells in Susac syndrome. Points from the study as a whole: In its TCR sequencing and HLA analysis, the study acknowledged that the number of individuals was relatively small.

Germline loops: CDR1 SGHNT, CDR2 YENEEA. Trimming stripped 5 bases from V and 5 bases from J, with 9 bases between. The CDR3 contains 12 residues. Random hexamers were used to reverse transcribe 0.5 to 1 ug of RNA. TCRdb reprocessed the immunoSEQ multiplex PCR reads via MiXCR and lists one record per CDR3 protein. The profile shows about 200,000 distinct CDR3 sequences, around 95% of them singletons. The chain carries TRBV11-3 and TRBJ2-5; possible D gene TRBD1, 6 bases. The source material was CD4+ T cells from PBMCs. This TCR derives from a human donor in good health. The CDR3: CASSPDRETQYF. The CDR3 DNA is TGTGCCAGCAGCCCCGACAGGGAGACCCAGTACTTC.